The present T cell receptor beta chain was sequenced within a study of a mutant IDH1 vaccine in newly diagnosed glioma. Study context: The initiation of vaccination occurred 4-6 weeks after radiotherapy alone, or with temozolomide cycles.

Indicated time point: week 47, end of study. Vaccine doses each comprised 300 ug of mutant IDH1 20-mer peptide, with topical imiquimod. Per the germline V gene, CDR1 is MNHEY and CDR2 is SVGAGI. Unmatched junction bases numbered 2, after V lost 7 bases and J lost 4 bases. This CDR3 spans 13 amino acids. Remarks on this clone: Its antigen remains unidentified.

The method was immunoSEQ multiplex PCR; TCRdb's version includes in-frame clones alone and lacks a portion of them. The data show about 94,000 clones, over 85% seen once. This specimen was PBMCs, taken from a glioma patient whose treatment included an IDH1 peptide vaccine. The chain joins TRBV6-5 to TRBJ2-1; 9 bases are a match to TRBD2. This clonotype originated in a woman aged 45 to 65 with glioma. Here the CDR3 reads CASKAGGYNEQFF. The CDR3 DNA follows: TGTGCCAGCAAGGCGGGGGGGTACAATGAGCAGTTCTTC.